The entry that follows covers one T cell receptor (beta chain) sequence. What it recognizes is unknown. Other DNA sequences from this sample encode an identical CDR3 as well. Germline CDR1 LNHDA, CDR2 SQIVND (reference sequence). J was trimmed by 1 base and V by 5 bases; bases with no gene match: 3. There are 14 residues in the CDR3. Clones were read by immunoSEQ multiplex PCR, and TCRdb kept only the in-frame ones, dropping some. The table includes 82,000 or so clones, around nine tenths detected once. The data are from a study of OX40 agonist ivuxolimab in advanced cancers. Study-wide context: Cancers in dose escalation were hepatocellular, melanoma, renal cell and head and neck.

Study conclusions and caveats: Specificity for antigen went undetermined in the expanded peripheral T cells. Some nonresponders also had low normalized T-cell clonal expansion. At doses 0.1 to 3.0 mg/kg, CD4+ and CD8+ clones expanded.

The chain uses TRBV19 and TRBJ2-3; 7 bases fit TRBD1. Material: CD4+ or CD8+ T cells sorted from blood, obtained in a trial of the OX40 agonist ivuxolimab. The sequence came from an adult with an advanced solid tumor such as melanoma, head and neck, liver or kidney cancer. The CDR3 loop is CASSRQGGTDTQYF. Here the CDR3 DNA reads TGTGCCAGTAGTCGGCAGGGGGGCACAGATACGCAGTATTTT.